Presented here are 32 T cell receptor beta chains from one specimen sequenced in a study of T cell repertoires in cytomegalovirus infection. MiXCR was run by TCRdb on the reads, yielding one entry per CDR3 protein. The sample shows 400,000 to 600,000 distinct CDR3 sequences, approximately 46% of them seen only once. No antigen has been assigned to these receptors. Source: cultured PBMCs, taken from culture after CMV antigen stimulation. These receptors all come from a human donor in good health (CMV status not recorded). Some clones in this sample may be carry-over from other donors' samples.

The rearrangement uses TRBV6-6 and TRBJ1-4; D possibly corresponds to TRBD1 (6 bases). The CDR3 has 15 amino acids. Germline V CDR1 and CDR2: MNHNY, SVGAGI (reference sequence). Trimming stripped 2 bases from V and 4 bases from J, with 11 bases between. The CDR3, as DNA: TGTGCCAGCAGTTACGAGGGGGGCCTTAATGAAAAACTGTTTTTT. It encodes CASSYEGGLNEKLFF.

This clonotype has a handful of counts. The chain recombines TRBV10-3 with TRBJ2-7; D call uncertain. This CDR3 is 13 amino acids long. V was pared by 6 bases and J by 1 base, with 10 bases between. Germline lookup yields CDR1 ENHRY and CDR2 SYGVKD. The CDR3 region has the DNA TGTGCCATCAGGGGTCGGCTGTCCTACGAGCAGTACTTC. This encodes CAIRGRLSYEQYF.

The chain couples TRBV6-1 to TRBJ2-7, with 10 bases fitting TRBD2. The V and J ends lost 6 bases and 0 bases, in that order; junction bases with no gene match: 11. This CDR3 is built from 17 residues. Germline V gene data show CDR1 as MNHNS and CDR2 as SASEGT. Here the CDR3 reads CASRAVLGTSDSYEQYF. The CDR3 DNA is TGTGCCAGCAGGGCGGTCCTTGGGACTAGCGACTCCTACGAGCAGTACTTC.

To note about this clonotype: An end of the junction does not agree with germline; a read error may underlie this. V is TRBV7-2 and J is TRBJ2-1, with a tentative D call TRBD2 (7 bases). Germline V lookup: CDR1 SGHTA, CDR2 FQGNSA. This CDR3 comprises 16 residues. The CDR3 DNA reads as TGTCCCAGCAGCTTAGGGGGGGGGGCGCTGAACAATGAGCAGTTCTTC. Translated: CPSSLGGGALNNEQFF. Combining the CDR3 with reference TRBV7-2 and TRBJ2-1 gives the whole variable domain GAGVSQSPSNKVTEKGKDVELRCDPISGHTALYWYRQSLGQGLEFLIYFQGNSAPDKSGLPSDRFSAERTGGSVSTLTIQRTQQEDSAVYLCPSSLGGGALNNEQFFGPGTRLTVL.

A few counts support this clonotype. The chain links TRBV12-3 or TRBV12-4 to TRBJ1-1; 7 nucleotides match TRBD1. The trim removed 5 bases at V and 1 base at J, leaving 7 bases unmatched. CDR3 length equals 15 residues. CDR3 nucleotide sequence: TGTGCCAGCAGTATGCCAGGGGGTGGGAACACTGAAGCTTTCTTT. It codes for CASSMPGGGNTEAFF.

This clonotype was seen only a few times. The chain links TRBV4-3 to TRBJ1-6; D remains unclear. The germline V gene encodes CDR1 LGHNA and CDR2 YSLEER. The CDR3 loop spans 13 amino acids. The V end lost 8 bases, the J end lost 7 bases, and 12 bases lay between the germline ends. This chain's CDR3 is CASGSVLNSPLHF. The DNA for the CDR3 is TGCGCCAGCGGGTCCGTCCTAAATTCACCCCTCCACTTT.

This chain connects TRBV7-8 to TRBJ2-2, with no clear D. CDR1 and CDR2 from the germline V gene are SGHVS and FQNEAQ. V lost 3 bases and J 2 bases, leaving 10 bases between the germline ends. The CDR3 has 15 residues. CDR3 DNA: TGTGCCAGCAGCTTCCGGAGCCGAAACACCGGGGAGCTGTTTTTT. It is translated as CASSFRSRNTGELFF.

CDR3 sequence reads: CSGVLLEVGGWAQHF. The CDR3 nucleotides read TGCAGCGGGGTCCTGTTGGAAGTGGGGGGTTGGGCCCAGCATTTT. The chain joins TRBV29-1 to TRBJ1-5, with D possibly matching TRBD1 (5 bases). V was clipped by 7 bases and J by 11 bases, with 27 bases between them. The CDR3 loop spans 15 amino acids. Germline lookup yields CDR1 SQVTM and CDR2 ANQGSEA.

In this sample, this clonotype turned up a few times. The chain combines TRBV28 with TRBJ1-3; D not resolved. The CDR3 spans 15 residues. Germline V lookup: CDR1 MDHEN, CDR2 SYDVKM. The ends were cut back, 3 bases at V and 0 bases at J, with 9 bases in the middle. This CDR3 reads CASSFPTSSGNTIYF. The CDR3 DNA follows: TGTGCCAGCAGTTTTCCGACAAGCTCTGGAAACACCATATATTTT.

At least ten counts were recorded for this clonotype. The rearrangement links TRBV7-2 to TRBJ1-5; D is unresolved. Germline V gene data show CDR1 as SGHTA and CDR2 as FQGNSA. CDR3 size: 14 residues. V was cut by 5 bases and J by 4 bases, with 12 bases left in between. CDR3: CASSPSPYNQPQHF. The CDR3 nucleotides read TGTGCCAGCAGCCCATCCCCCTATAATCAGCCCCAGCATTTT.

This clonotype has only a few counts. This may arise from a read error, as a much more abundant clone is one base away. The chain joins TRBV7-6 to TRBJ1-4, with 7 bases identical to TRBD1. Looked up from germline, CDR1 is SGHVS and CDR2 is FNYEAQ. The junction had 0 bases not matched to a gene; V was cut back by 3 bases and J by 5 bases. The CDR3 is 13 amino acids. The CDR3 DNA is TGTGCCAGCAGCTTGGGACAGAATGAAAAACTGTTTTTT. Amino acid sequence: CASSLGQNEKLFF.

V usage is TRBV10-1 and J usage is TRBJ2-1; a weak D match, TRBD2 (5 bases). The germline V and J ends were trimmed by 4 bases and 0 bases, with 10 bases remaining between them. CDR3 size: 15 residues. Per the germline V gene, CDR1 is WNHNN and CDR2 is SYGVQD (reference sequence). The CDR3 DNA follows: TGCGCCAGCAGTGCCCAGCGGAGCTCCTACAATGAGCAGTTCTTC. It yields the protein CASSAQRSSYNEQFF.

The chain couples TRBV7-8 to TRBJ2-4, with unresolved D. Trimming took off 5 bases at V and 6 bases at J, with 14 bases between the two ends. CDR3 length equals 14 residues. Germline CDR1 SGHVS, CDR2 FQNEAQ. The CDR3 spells CASSPLRRLNIQYF. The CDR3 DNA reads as TGTGCCAGCAGCCCCCTCCGACGGTTAAACATTCAGTACTTC.

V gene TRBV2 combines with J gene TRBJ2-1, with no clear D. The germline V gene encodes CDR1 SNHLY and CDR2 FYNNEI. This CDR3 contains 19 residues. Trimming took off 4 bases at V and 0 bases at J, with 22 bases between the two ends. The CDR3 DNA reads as TGTGCCAGCAGTGCCCCCTCCCGGGCAGCTCTCAGCTCCTACAATGAGCAGTTCTTC. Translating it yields CASSAPSRAALSSYNEQFF.

CDR3 sequence: CASADNTEKLFF. As DNA, the CDR3 is TGTGCCAGCGCAGACAACACCGAAAAACTGTTTTTT. The chain employs TRBV12-3 or TRBV12-4 and TRBJ1-4; D not certain. V lost 8 bases and J 8 bases, leaving 12 bases between the germline ends. The CDR3 runs to 12 residues.

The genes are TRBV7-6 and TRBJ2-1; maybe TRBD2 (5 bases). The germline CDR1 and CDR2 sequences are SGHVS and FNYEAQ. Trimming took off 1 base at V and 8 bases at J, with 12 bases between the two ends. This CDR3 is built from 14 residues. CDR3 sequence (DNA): TGTGCCAGCAGCTTAGAACTAGTAAGGGATGAGCAGTTCTTC. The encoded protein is CASSLELVRDEQFF. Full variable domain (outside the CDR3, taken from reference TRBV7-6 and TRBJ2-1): GAGVSQSPRYKVTKRGQDVALRCDPISGHVSLYWYRQALGQGPEFLTYFNYEAQQDKSGLPNDRFSAERPEGSISTLTIQRTEQRDSAMYRCASSLELVRDEQFFGPGTRLTVL.

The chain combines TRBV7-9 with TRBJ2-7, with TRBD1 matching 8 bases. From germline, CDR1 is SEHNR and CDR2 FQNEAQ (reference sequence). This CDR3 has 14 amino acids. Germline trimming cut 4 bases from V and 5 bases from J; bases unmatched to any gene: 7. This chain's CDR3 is CASSWGTGGDEQYF. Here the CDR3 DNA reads TGTGCCAGCAGCTGGGGGACAGGTGGCGACGAGCAGTACTTC.

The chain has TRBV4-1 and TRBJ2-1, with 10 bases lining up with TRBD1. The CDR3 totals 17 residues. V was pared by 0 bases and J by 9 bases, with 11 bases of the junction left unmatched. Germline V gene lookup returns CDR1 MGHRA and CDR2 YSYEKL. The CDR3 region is CASSQDRMGQGLSEQFF. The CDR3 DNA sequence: TGCGCCAGCAGCCAAGATCGTATGGGACAGGGGCTGAGTGAGCAGTTCTTC.

Here the CDR3 DNA reads TGTGCCAGCCGAAACCGGGACGGTGATGAAAAACTGTTTTTT. This encodes CASRNRDGDEKLFF. The chain recombines TRBV12-3 or TRBV12-4 with TRBJ1-4; a weak D match, TRBD1 (5 bases). The CDR3 extends over 14 amino acids. Trimming took off 8 bases at V and 6 bases at J, with 16 bases between the two ends.

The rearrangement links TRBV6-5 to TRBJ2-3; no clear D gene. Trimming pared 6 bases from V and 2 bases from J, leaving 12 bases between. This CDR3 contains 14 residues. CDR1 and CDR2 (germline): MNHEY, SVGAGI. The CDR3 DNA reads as TGTGCCAGCAGACTCCTCGAAGTCACAGATACGCAGTATTTT. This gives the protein CASRLLEVTDTQYF.

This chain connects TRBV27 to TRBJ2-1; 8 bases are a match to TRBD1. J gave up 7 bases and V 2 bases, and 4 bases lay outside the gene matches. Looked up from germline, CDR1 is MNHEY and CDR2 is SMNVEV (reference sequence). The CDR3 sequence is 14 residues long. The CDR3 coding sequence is TGTGCCAGCAGTTTAAACAGGGGGTTTAATGAGCAGTTCTTC. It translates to CASSLNRGFNEQFF.

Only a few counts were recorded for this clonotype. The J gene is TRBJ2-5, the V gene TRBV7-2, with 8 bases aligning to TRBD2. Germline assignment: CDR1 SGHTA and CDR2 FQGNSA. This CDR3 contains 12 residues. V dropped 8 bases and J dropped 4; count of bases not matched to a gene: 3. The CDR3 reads CASGTRPETQYF. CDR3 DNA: TGTGCCAGCGGGACTAGACCAGAGACCCAGTACTTC.

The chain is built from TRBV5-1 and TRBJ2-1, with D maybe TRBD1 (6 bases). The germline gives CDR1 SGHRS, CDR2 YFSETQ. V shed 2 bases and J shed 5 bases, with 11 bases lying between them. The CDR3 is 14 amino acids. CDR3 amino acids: CASSLRQVNNEQFF. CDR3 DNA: TGCGCCAGCAGCTTACGACAGGTGAACAATGAGCAGTTCTTC.

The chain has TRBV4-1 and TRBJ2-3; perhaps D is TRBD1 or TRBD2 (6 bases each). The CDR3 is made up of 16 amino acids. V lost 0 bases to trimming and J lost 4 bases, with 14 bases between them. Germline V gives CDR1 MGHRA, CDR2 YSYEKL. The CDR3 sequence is CASSQEARGAADTQYF. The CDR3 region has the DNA TGCGCCAGCAGCCAAGAAGCTAGGGGGGCCGCAGATACGCAGTATTTT.

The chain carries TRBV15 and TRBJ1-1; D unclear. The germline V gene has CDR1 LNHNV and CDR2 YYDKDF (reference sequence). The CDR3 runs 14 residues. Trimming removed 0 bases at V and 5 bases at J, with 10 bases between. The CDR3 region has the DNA TGTGCCACCAGCAGAGATCTTGCGGAAACTGAAGCTTTCTTT. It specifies CATSRDLAETEAFF.

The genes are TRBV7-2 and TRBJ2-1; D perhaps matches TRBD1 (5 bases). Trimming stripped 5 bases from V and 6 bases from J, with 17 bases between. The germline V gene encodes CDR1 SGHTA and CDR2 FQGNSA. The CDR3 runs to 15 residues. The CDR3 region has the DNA TGTGCCAGCAGCCCCAACGGCCCTGGGGCCAATGAGCAGTTCTTC. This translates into CASSPNGPGANEQFF.

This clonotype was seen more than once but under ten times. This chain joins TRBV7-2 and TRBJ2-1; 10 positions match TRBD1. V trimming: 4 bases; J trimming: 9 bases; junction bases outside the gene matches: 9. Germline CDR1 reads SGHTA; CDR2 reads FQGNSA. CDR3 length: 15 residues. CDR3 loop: CASSYRQGAEFEQFF. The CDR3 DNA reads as TGTGCCAGCAGCTATAGACAGGGGGCTGAATTTGAGCAGTTCTTC.

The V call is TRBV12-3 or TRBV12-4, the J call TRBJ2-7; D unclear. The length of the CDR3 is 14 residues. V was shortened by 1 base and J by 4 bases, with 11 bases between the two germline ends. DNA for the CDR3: TGTGCCAGCAGTTTAGAGGGATCCCCTTACGAGCAGTACTTC. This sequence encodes CASSLEGSPYEQYF.

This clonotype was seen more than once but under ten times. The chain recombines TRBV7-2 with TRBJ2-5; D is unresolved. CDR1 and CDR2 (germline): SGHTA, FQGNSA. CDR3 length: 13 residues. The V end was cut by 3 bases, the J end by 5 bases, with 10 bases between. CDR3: CASSFGPAETQYF. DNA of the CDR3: TGTGCCAGCAGCTTTGGCCCAGCGGAGACCCAGTACTTC. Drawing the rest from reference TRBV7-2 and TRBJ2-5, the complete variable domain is GAGVSQSPSNKVTEKGKDVELRCDPISGHTALYWYRQSLGQGLEFLIYFQGNSAPDKSGLPSDRFSAERTGGSVSTLTIQRTQQEDSAVYLCASSFGPAETQYFGPGTRLLVL.

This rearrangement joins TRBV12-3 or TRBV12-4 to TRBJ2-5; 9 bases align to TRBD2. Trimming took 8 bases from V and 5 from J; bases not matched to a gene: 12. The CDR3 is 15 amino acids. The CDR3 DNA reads TGTGCCAGCTCGGGGGTGGCGGGGGGGCTCGAGACCCAGTACTTC. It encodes CASSGVAGGLETQYF.

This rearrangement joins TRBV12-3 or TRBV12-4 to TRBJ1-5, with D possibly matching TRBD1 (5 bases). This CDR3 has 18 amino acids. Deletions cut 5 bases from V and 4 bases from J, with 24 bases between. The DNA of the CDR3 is TGTGCCAGCAGTCCGGACCCCTTAGACAGAGTTATAAATCAGCCCCAGCATTTT. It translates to CASSPDPLDRVINQPQHF.

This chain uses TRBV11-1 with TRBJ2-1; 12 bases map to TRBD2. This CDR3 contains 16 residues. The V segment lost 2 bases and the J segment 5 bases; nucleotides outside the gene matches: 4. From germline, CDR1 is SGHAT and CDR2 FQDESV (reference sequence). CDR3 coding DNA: TGTGCCAGCAGCTTATCGGGACTAGCGGGCCACAATGAGCAGTTCTTC. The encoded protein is CASSLSGLAGHNEQFF.